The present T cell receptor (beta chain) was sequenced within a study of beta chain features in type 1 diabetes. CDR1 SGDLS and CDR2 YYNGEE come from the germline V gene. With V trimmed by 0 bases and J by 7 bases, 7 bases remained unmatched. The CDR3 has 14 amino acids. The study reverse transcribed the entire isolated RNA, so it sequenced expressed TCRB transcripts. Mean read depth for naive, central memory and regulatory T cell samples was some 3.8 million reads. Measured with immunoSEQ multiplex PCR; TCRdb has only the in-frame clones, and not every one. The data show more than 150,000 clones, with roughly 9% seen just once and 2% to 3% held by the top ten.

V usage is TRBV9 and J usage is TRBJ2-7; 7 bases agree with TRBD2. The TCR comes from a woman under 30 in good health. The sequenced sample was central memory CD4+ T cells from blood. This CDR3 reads CASSVDVGEGEQYF. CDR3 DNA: TGTGCCAGCAGCGTAGATGTAGGGGAGGGAGAGCAGTACTTC.